The 4 T cell receptor beta chains in this list originate from one sample, sequenced in a study of cytomegalovirus exposure and HLA in healthy donors. 13 Jbeta primers and 60 Vbeta primers were used for the PCR. Clones were read by immunoSEQ multiplex PCR, and TCRdb kept only the in-frame ones, dropping some. The repertoire has 100,000 to 150,000 clones, roughly 80% of them found once; the top ten carry 8.9%. Input material: PBMCs. The source of these receptors is a man aged 25-45 years in good health and CMV-seropositive.

This clone was seen more than once but under ten times. The J gene is TRBJ2-7, the V gene TRBV10-2; 7 positions agree with TRBD2. This CDR3 has 14 residues. J gave up 0 bases and V 2 bases, and 1 base lay outside the gene matches. Germline values: CDR1 WSHSY, CDR2 SAAADI. The CDR3 coding sequence is TGCGCCAGCAGTGAGCGCGGGGGCTCCTACGAGCAGTACTTC. It codes for CASSERGGSYEQYF.

The V call is TRBV5-1, the J call TRBJ2-7, with TRBD1 as a possible D gene (6 bases). The CDR3 has 14 residues. V shed 4 bases and J shed 0 bases, with 11 bases lying between them. Germline-derived CDR1 and CDR2 are SGHRS and YFSETQ. CDR3 in amino acids: CASSPGQFSYEQYF. As DNA, the CDR3 is TGCGCCAGCAGCCCCGGACAGTTCTCCTACGAGCAGTACTTC.

CDR3: CSATESGEQYF. The CDR3, as DNA: TGCAGTGCTACTGAGTCAGGAGAGCAGTACTTC. The V gene is TRBV20-1, the J gene TRBJ2-7, with D hard to call. V was pared by 4 bases and J by 7 bases, with 11 bases between. The CDR3 covers 11 residues. Germline V lookup: CDR1 DFQATT, CDR2 SNEGSKA (reference sequence).

The genes are TRBV14 and TRBJ2-7; D gene unclear. The ends were cut back, 1 base at V and 2 bases at J, with 3 bases in the middle. Per the germline V gene, CDR1 is SGHDN and CDR2 is FVKESK. The CDR3 spans 12 residues. This CDR3 is CASSQVAYEQYF. CDR3 DNA: TGTGCCAGCAGCCAAGTCGCCTACGAGCAGTACTTC.